Shown below are 9 T cell receptor beta chains from a single sample sequenced in a study of response to subunit inactivated influenza vaccine. TCRdb analysed the RT-PCR reads with MiXCR anew, one entry per CDR3 protein. The sample yields about 530,000 distinct CDR3 sequences, roughly 10% seen once. The input for sequencing was PBMCs from blood, taken on the day of vaccination. The receptors come from a man aged 50 to 60 who received an inactivated influenza vaccine.

The V call is TRBV5-1, the J call TRBJ1-1; TRBD1 matches at 7 bases. CDR1 and CDR2 from the germline V gene are SGHRS and YFSETQ. V lost 3 bases, J lost 5 bases, and 10 bases stayed unmatched. This CDR3 is 15 amino acids long. CDR3 nucleotide sequence: TGCGCCAGCAGCTGGACAGGTGAATTAACGACTGAAGCTTTCTTT. Protein product: CASSWTGELTTEAFF.

J is TRBJ2-7 and V is TRBV5-1; no reliable D call. Trimming took off 6 bases at V and 2 bases at J, with 15 bases between the two ends. This CDR3 region has 14 residues. CDR1 and CDR2 (germline): SGHRS, YFSETQ. CDR3 nucleotide sequence: TGCGCCAGCACCGACCAAGGGCGCCCCTACGAGCAGTACTTC. Its protein is CASTDQGRPYEQYF. Supplemented by reference TRBV5-1 and TRBJ2-7, the full variable domain reads KAGVTQTPRYLIKTRGQQVTLSCSPISGHRSVSWYQQTPGQGLQFLFEYFSETQRNKGNFPGRFSGRQFSNSRSEMNVSTLELGDSALYLCASTDQGRPYEQYFGPGTRLTVT.

The chain is built from TRBV5-1 and TRBJ2-1; D may be TRBD1 (6 bases). CDR1 and CDR2 from the germline V gene are SGHRS and YFSETQ. CDR3 length equals 13 residues. V was pared by 2 bases and J by 8 bases, with 11 bases between. The CDR3 loop reads CASSLLGGYEQFF. As DNA, the CDR3 is TGCGCCAGCAGCTTACTTGGGGGCTATGAGCAGTTCTTC. The full variable domain, with the rest looked up from reference TRBV5-1 and TRBJ2-1, is KAGVTQTPRYLIKTRGQQVTLSCSPISGHRSVSWYQQTPGQGLQFLFEYFSETQRNKGNFPGRFSGRQFSNSRSEMNVSTLELGDSALYLCASSLLGGYEQFFGPGTRLTVL.

This clonotype was observed a few times. This sequence joins TRBV6-5 and TRBJ2-7; TRBD2 aligns across 11 bases. This CDR3 comprises 17 residues. J gave up 5 bases and V 2 bases, and 11 bases lay outside the gene matches. Germline-derived CDR1 and CDR2 are MNHEY and SVGAGI. CDR3 DNA sequence: TGTGCCAGCAGTTACCCCCTAGCGGGAGGCGGAGGTGACGAGCAGTACTTC. This translates into CASSYPLAGGGGDEQYF.

This clonotype turned up a few times. This rearrangement joins TRBV4-3 to TRBJ2-1; tentatively, D is TRBD2 (6 bases). Germline V lookup: CDR1 LGHNA, CDR2 YSLEER. This CDR3 spans 16 amino acids. Trimming took 0 bases from V and 10 from J, leaving 19 bases between them. The CDR3 spells CASSQDLFGRRQEQFF. As DNA, the CDR3 is TGCGCCAGCAGCCAAGACCTTTTCGGGAGACGCCAGGAGCAGTTCTTC.

This clonotype was counted between two and nine times. V is TRBV4-2 and J is TRBJ1-4; D is perhaps TRBD1 (5 bases). Germline CDR1 reads LGHNA; CDR2 reads YNFKEQ. The CDR3 has 15 amino acids. V gave up 6 bases and J gave up 3 bases, with 14 bases separating them. The CDR3, as DNA: TGTGCCAGCAGTGCTGGACAAGCCTCTAATGAAAAACTGTTTTTT. The encoded protein is CASSAGQASNEKLFF.

V and J are TRBV7-2 and TRBJ2-3; 8 bases align to TRBD2. The CDR3 has 16 residues. The V gene's germline CDR1 is SGHTA and CDR2 FQGNSA. Trimming took 1 base from V and 3 from J; bases not matched to a gene: 6. The CDR3: CASSLERGGRTDTQYF. The DNA of the CDR3 is TGTGCCAGCAGCTTAGAACGGGGGGGGAGGACAGATACGCAGTATTTT.

This chain connects TRBV4-1 to TRBJ2-7; D is unclear. This CDR3 has 15 residues. Germline V gives CDR1 MGHRA, CDR2 YSYEKL. The V end lost 4 bases, the J end lost 6 bases, and 19 bases lay between the germline ends. CDR3 region: CASSLADPVAREQYF. The CDR3 nucleotides are TGCGCCAGCAGCCTGGCGGATCCGGTTGCTCGCGAGCAGTACTTC.

This chain connects TRBV20-1 to TRBJ2-3; 8 nucleotides align to TRBD1. The CDR3 extends over 14 amino acids. The germline CDR1 and CDR2 sequences are DFQATT and SNEGSKA (reference sequence). V dropped 3 bases and J dropped 2; count of bases not matched to a gene: 4. CDR3 coding DNA: TGCAGTGCTAGGGGGGGACAGGTCACAGATACGCAGTATTTT. Translation: CSARGGQVTDTQYF.